The TCR beta chain under discussion was sequenced for a study of blood T cell repertoires in COVID-19. The wider study: The samples span acute and convalescent COVID-19 from the United States, Italy and Spain.

This CDR3 region has 15 residues. Trimming cost V 3 bases and J 2 bases; bases outside gene matches: 4. Germline assignment: CDR1 LNHDA and CDR2 SQIVND (reference sequence). Participants spanned ages roughly 18 to 95 years and resided in 20 to 30 US areas. Participants reported their clinical history, and cohort assignment relied on those reports. Assay: immunoSEQ multiplex PCR; the TCRdb copy retains only in-frame clones and omits some. The sample has 150,000 to 200,000 clones, around 82% seen once. The sequenced sample was PBMCs or T cells enriched from blood (not recorded which). The chain uses TRBV19 and TRBJ2-1; TRBD1 agrees at 7 bases. This TCR came from a woman in her sixties or seventies with acute COVID-19. The CDR3 reads CASSIEGAPYNEQFF. CDR3 bases: TGTGCCAGTAGTATTGAGGGGGCGCCCTACAATGAGCAGTTCTTC.